The 10 T cell receptor beta chains below all came from one sample that was sequenced in a study of identical twins. TCRdb used MiXCR to reprocess the 5' RACE reads, holding one entry per CDR3 protein. The sample yields 240,000 or so distinct CDR3 sequences, approximately 7% seen once. The sample was also linked to a second study, of yellow fever vaccine responses in identical twins.

The sample consisted of memory (CD45RO+) T cells sorted from blood. These receptors all come from a woman aged 18 to 35 in good health.

This clonotype was seen more than once but under ten times. V usage is TRBV24-1 and J usage is TRBJ2-1; D gene unclear. The CDR3 is 10 residues long. CDR1 and CDR2 (germline): KGHDR, SFDVKD. V was clipped by 5 bases and J by 15 bases, with 10 bases between them. CDR3 sequence reads: CATSAAKGFF. CDR3 coding DNA: TGTGCCACCAGTGCCGCGAAGGGGTTCTTC.

In its sample, this clonotype was seen a few times. The CDR3 loop reads CASSPLGRRNTIYF. CDR3 nucleotides: TGTGCCAGCAGCCCATTGGGACGGCGAAACACCATATATTTT. This rearrangement joins TRBV7-2 to TRBJ1-3, with D perhaps matching TRBD1 (5 bases). V lost 5 bases to trimming and J lost 5 bases, with 13 bases between them. Germline loops: CDR1 SGHTA, CDR2 FQGNSA. CDR3 length equals 14 residues.

The rearrangement joins TRBV20-1 to TRBJ1-6; 9 nucleotides agree with TRBD1. Germline V gene sequence: CDR1 DFQATT, CDR2 SNEGSKA (reference sequence). CDR3 size: 13 residues. J lost 9 bases, V lost 6 bases, and 6 bases had no gene match. The CDR3 nucleotides are TGCAGTGCGTGGACAGGGGAGGGTTCACCCCTCCACTTT. It codes for CSAWTGEGSPLHF.

In its sample, this clonotype was seen a few times. The CDR3: CASSLQSAGVYYNEQFF. The CDR3 coding sequence is TGCGCCAGCAGCTTGCAGTCAGCGGGAGTTTACTACAATGAGCAGTTCTTC. The chain combines TRBV5-1 with TRBJ2-1; 8 bases fit TRBD2. From germline, CDR1 is SGHRS and CDR2 YFSETQ. Trimming cost V 1 base and J 3 bases; bases outside gene matches: 9. The CDR3 spans 17 residues.

In this sample, this clonotype turned up many times. This chain links TRBV6-2 or TRBV6-3 with TRBJ2-1; no firm D call. Trimming removed 7 bases at V and 7 bases at J, with 17 bases between. CDR3 length: 14 residues. In germline, CDR1 is MNHEY, CDR2 SVGEGT. This CDR3 is CASIPLPPSNEQFF. In nucleotides, the CDR3 is TGTGCCAGCATTCCCCTCCCGCCATCAAATGAGCAGTTCTTC.

This rearrangement joins TRBV11-2 to TRBJ2-3; 13 bases line up with TRBD2. This CDR3 has 17 amino acids. V was clipped by 5 bases and J by 3 bases; unmatched bases: 8. CDR1 SGHAT and CDR2 FQNNGV come from the germline V gene. The CDR3 DNA sequence: TGTGCCAGCAGCACGACTAGCGGGGGGTTATATACAGATACGCAGTATTTT. It specifies CASSTTSGGLYTDTQYF.

The V and J genes are TRBV24-1 and TRBJ2-6; possible D gene TRBD1, 6 bases. CDR1 is KGHDR, CDR2 SFDVKD, per germline. Between the trimmed V and J ends, which lost 6 bases and 0 bases, there was a span of 8 bases. There are 15 residues in the CDR3. The CDR3 reads CATSRGGSGANVLTF. CDR3 coding DNA: TGTGCCACCAGTCGAGGGGGCTCTGGGGCCAACGTCCTGACTTTC.

This chain uses TRBV28 with TRBJ2-7; 9 bases are a match to TRBD1. The CDR3 runs to 14 residues. Trimming took 3 bases from V and 6 from J; bases not matched to a gene: 6. The germline V gene encodes CDR1 MDHEN and CDR2 SYDVKM. The chain's CDR3 is CASSFPGQGLEQYF. The DNA of the CDR3 is TGTGCCAGCAGTTTTCCGGGACAGGGCCTCGAGCAGTACTTC.

In its sample, this clonotype was seen a few times. V is TRBV12-3 or TRBV12-4 and J is TRBJ1-4; D unclear. Trimming removed 9 bases at V and 6 bases at J, with 20 bases between. The CDR3 extends over 15 amino acids. The CDR3 DNA reads TGTGCCAGTACGCGCCGTTCGGCCGGCGATGAAAAACTGTTTTTT. Translated, it gives CASTRRSAGDEKLFF.

The rearrangement joins TRBV7-9 to TRBJ2-7; 7 nucleotides match TRBD1. From germline, CDR1 is SEHNR and CDR2 FQNEAQ (reference sequence). V lost 5 bases and J lost 1; bases outside the gene matches: 8. The CDR3 spans 15 residues. The CDR3 region is CASSGKGTVSYEQYF. For the CDR3, the DNA is TGTGCCAGCAGCGGCAAAGGGACAGTTTCCTACGAGCAGTACTTC.